This T cell receptor beta chain originates from a study of vaccination and CD4 T cells after COVID-19. At the level of the study: At a median 72 days (range 14 to 241) after dose two, post-vaccine samples were obtained. Findings and caveats of the study: The researchers studied relatively few convalescent patients and omitted early post-infection timepoints.

The treatment: roughly ten-day PBMC culture with coronavirus spike peptide pools or control peptides (ViraFEST assay). Antigen-specific T cell expansion with peptide pools preceded TCR sequencing in the ViraFEST approach. Alongside about 9.9 IU/ml IL-2 and roughly 9.5 ug/ml peptide pools, PBMCs were cultured at some 2 million per well. Researchers used the Oncomine TCR Beta short-read assay to sequence DNA from cultured CD4+ T cells. MiXCR was run by TCRdb on the PCR reads, yielding one entry per CDR3 protein. Among about 13,000 distinct CDR3 sequences listed, over 45% were seen once. This clonotype has just a few counts. No antigen is known for it. Germline V gene lookup returns CDR1 DFQATT and CDR2 SNEGSKA (reference sequence). CDR3 length equals 15 residues. V lost 6 bases and J lost 6; bases outside the gene matches: 13.

This clonotype was sampled from a human donor who had recovered from COVID-19. Specimen: CD4+ T cells from blood, cultured in vitro. The V and J genes are TRBV20-1 and TRBJ2-1; the match to TRBD2 covers 8 bases. The CDR3 sequence is CSASGLAERRNEQFF. The CDR3 coding sequence is TGCAGTGCAAGTGGACTAGCTGAACGTCGCAATGAGCAGTTCTTC.